This T cell receptor beta chain was identified in a study of tumor-infiltrating lymphocytes in glioblastoma multiforme. Study-wide findings and caveats: The TCR and somatic mutation analysis included just one glioblastoma patient.

V lost 6 bases and J lost 4; bases outside the gene matches: 10. This CDR3 is 15 amino acids long. Looked up from germline, CDR1 is MDHEN and CDR2 is SYDVKM. At least ten counts were recorded for this clonotype. Its antigen is as yet unknown. TCRB libraries came from RNA via three nested multiplex PCR rounds. Input was 0.5 ug total RNA, reverse-transcribed with a C-beta primer. TCRdb redid the calling of the multiplex PCR reads with MiXCR, one entry per CDR3 protein. The sample lists about 13,000 distinct CDR3 sequences; approximately 70% were seen once. This receptor was obtained from a male donor with glioblastoma. The chain uses TRBV28 and TRBJ2-7, with 9 bases aligning to TRBD1. What was sequenced was brain tumor tissue. The CDR3 coding sequence is TGTGCCAGCAGAACGGACAGGGGCACCCTTTACGAGCAGTACTTC. Translation gives CASRTDRGTLYEQYF. The whole variable domain, filled in from reference TRBV28 and TRBJ2-7, reads DVKVTQSSRYLVKRTGEKVFLECVQDMDHENMFWYRQDPGLGLRLIYFSYDVKMKEKGDIPEGYSVSREKKERFSLILESASTNQTSMYLCASRTDRGTLYEQYFGPGTRLTVT.